A single sample is the source of the 27 T cell receptor beta chains below, sequenced in a study of metastatic and nonmetastatic thyroid tumors. TCRdb used MiXCR to call clones anew from the PCR reads. The data hold some 27,000 clones, with 23% observed a single time. Among the patients, none had received any treatment before thyroid surgery. Specimen: blood. These TCRs come from a female donor with papillary thyroid cancer or a benign thyroid nodule (not recorded which). Some clones in this sample may be carry-over from other donors' samples.

This clone was picked up many times. This chain uses TRBV7-9 with TRBJ2-1; TRBD2 matches at 13 bases. Per germline, CDR1 SEHNR and CDR2 FQNEAQ (reference sequence). V lost 4 bases, J lost 9 bases, and 3 bases stayed unmatched. This CDR3 is 14 amino acids long. The CDR3 DNA reads as TGTGCCAGCAGCTCCGGGACTAGCGGGGTTGAGCAGTTCTTC. Its translation is CASSSGTSGVEQFF.

By share, this clone ranks as medium-sized. This chain uses TRBV6-4 with TRBJ2-1, with TRBD1 identical over 9 bases. The germline gives CDR1 MRHNA, CDR2 SNTAGT. Unmatched junction bases numbered 2, after V lost 2 bases and J lost 3 bases. This CDR3 spans 15 amino acids. The CDR3 sequence: CASSDRDRVYNEQFF. As DNA, the CDR3 is TGTGCCAGCAGTGACAGGGACAGGGTCTACAATGAGCAGTTCTTC.

This clone rates as medium-sized (0.01 to 0.1%). CDR3 amino acids: CAISDAIYYGYTF. The DNA for the CDR3 is TGTGCCATCAGTGACGCCATCTACTATGGCTACACCTTC. This sequence joins TRBV10-3 and TRBJ1-2; D remains ambiguous. The CDR3 is 13 amino acids. Germline values: CDR1 ENHRY, CDR2 SYGVKD. Trimming cost V 3 bases and J 3 bases, with 8 bases left between them.

CDR3 in amino acids: CASSTLPGLAGVRVSYEQYF. In DNA form, the CDR3 reads TGTGCCAGCAGCACCCTCCCGGGTCTAGCGGGAGTACGGGTCTCCTACGAGCAGTACTTC. The rearrangement joins TRBV14 to TRBJ2-7; 10 nucleotides align to TRBD2. V was pared by 5 bases and J by 0 bases, with 19 bases of the junction left unmatched. Germline V gene lookup returns CDR1 SGHDN and CDR2 FVKESK. The CDR3 is 20 residues long.

On this clone: This could be a read error, since a much larger clone is one nucleotide away. The J gene is TRBJ2-3, the V gene TRBV9; 8 bases are a match to TRBD2. Trimming at V came to 0 bases and at J to 4 bases, leaving 1 base not matched to a gene. In germline, CDR1 is SGDLS, CDR2 YYNGEE. There are 14 residues in the CDR3. The CDR3 DNA follows: TGTGCCAGCAGCGTAGCTAGCGGGCCAGATACGCAGTATTTT. As protein: CASSVASGPDTQYF.

The V gene is TRBV12-3 or TRBV12-4, the J gene TRBJ2-1, with D perhaps TRBD2 (6 bases). The CDR3 consists of 16 residues. Trimming pared 4 bases from V and 2 bases from J, leaving 15 bases between. The CDR3 region has the DNA TGTGCCAGCAGTTATCGTGGCGGGGCCGCCTACAATGAGCAGTTCTTC. Translated: CASSYRGGAAYNEQFF.

This clone was detected many times. This sequence joins TRBV19 and TRBJ1-1; no definite D call. Trimming removed 3 bases from V and 1 base from J, with 6 bases in between. The CDR3 has 13 residues. Germline V gene sequence: CDR1 LNHDA, CDR2 SQIVND (reference sequence). The CDR3 spells CASSIKENTEAFF. CDR3 in DNA: TGTGCCAGTAGTATTAAGGAGAACACTGAAGCTTTCTTT.

This clone was detected ten times or more. This chain uses TRBV7-8 with TRBJ2-2; 8 nucleotides line up with TRBD2. This CDR3 region has 15 residues. Germline CDR1 reads SGHVS; CDR2 reads FQNEAQ. Losses at the gene ends were 4 bases for V and 4 bases for J; bases not matched to a gene: 5. The CDR3 DNA sequence: TGTGCCAGCAGCTCCATAGCGGGATTCACCGGGGAGCTGTTTTTT. Translated: CASSSIAGFTGELFF.

This clone qualifies as medium-sized. J is TRBJ2-7 and V is TRBV7-3, with D possibly TRBD2 on 6 matching bases. The CDR3 runs to 14 residues. V lost 2 bases and J lost 3, with 11 bases in between. CDR1 and CDR2 from the germline V gene are SGHTA and FQGTGA. CDR3 sequence reads: CASSLAGKGYEQYF. In DNA, the CDR3 is TGTGCCAGCAGCTTAGCGGGAAAAGGCTACGAGCAGTACTTC.

This clone was counted many times. V is TRBV5-1 and J is TRBJ2-1; 7 bases are shared with TRBD1. Trimming at V came to 0 bases and at J to 7 bases, leaving 10 bases not matched to a gene. Germline V gene sequence: CDR1 SGHRS, CDR2 YFSETQ. This CDR3 is built from 16 residues. CDR3 in amino acids: CASSLEVRGRMNEQFF. CDR3 DNA sequence: TGCGCCAGCAGCTTGGAAGTGAGGGGGCGCATGAATGAGCAGTTCTTC.

As concerns this clone: The CDR3 ends on some other residue instead of the conserved phenylalanine or tryptophan, so this is likely a read error. This sequence joins TRBV5-4 and TRBJ2-6, with unresolved D. With 8 bases removed from V and 0 bases from J, the gap between germline ends came to 12 bases. Germline V gene lookup returns CDR1 SGHNT and CDR2 YYREEE (reference sequence). This CDR3 region has 15 residues. The CDR3: CASTSRFSGANVLTL. The CDR3 bases are TGTGCCAGTACATCACGATTCTCTGGGGCCAACGTCCTGACTCTC.

This clone occurred many times. The chain is built from TRBV20-1 and TRBJ1-5; 7 bases are shared with TRBD1. The V gene end was trimmed by 3 bases and the J gene end by 2 bases; junction bases not matched to a gene: 4. The CDR3 loop spans 14 amino acids. Germline V lookup: CDR1 DFQATT, CDR2 SNEGSKA (reference sequence). CDR3 in DNA: TGCAGTGCTAGGACAGGGATTGGCAATCAGCCCCAGCATTTT. It specifies CSARTGIGNQPQHF.

In this sample, this clone turned up many times. The chain combines TRBV30 with TRBJ2-2; the D call may be TRBD1 or TRBD2 (5 bases each). Per germline, CDR1 GTSNPN and CDR2 SVGIG (reference sequence). The CDR3 runs to 14 residues. V lost 1 base, J lost 2 bases, and 8 bases lay in between. CDR3 protein: CAWSGDLNTGELFF. The CDR3 nucleotides read TGTGCCTGGAGTGGGGACCTTAACACCGGGGAGCTGTTTTTT.

As regards this clone: The final CDR3 position lacks the conserved phenylalanine or tryptophan, pointing to a likely read error. The gene calls are TRBV11-2 and TRBJ1-1, with a tentative D call TRBD1 (5 bases). This CDR3 contains 14 residues. Germline V gene data show CDR1 as SGHAT and CDR2 as FQNNGV. Trimming pared 7 bases from V and 3 bases from J, leaving 15 bases between. CDR3 sequence (DNA): TGTGCCAGCACCGTCCCAGGGTATTACACTGAAGCTTTCTTA. This sequence encodes CASTVPGYYTEAFL.

This clone is medium-sized in the sample. V is TRBV9 and J is TRBJ2-7, with 7 bases identical to TRBD2. The CDR3 is 13 residues long. V lost 3 bases to trimming and J lost 0 bases; unmatched junction nucleotides: 0. Germline CDR1 reads SGDLS; CDR2 reads YYNGEE. CDR3 in DNA: TGTGCCAGCAGCGGGACTAGCTCCTACGAGCAGTACTTC. Encoded protein: CASSGTSSYEQYF.

This clone has a count of ten or more. The chain joins TRBV30 to TRBJ2-1; 7 bases fit TRBD1. V gave up 0 bases and J gave up 6 bases; unmatched junction bases: 8. Germline V gene lookup returns CDR1 GTSNPN and CDR2 SVGIG (reference sequence). This CDR3 comprises 15 residues. The CDR3 bases are TGTGCCTGGAGTGTACGACAGGGTGGTATCAATGAGCAGTTCTTC. It specifies CAWSVRQGGINEQFF.

A remark on this clone: Relative to the germline gene, one junction end is altered; a read error may explain this. This chain links TRBV10-2 with TRBJ2-1; D ambiguous. The CDR3 sequence is 16 residues long. The germline V gene has CDR1 WSHSY and CDR2 SAAADI. The CDR3 DNA is TGCGCCTGCAGTGTGGGCACACCGAGCAGCTACACTGATCAGTTCTTC. It yields the protein CACSVGTPSSYTDQFF.

This clone has only a few counts. An end of the junction differs from the germline gene, which may be a read error. Other DNA sequences within the sample encode an identical CDR3. The rearrangement joins TRBV6-1 to TRBJ1-1; D gene ambiguous. Germline-derived CDR1 and CDR2 are MNHNS and SASEGT. The CDR3 extends over 16 amino acids. The CDR3 sequence is CASKIRWGRVFTEAFF. CDR3 DNA sequence: TGTGCAAGCAAAATCCGTTGGGGTAGGGTGTTTACTGAAGCTTTCTTT.

In this sample, this clone turned up many times. V and J are TRBV5-1 and TRBJ1-5; 7 bases are a match to TRBD1. The V gene end was trimmed by 0 bases and the J gene end by 6 bases; junction bases not matched to a gene: 3. The CDR3 extends over 14 amino acids. Per germline, CDR1 SGHRS and CDR2 YFSETQ. The CDR3, as DNA: TGCGCCAGCAGCTTGGGAGGGGGCGGTCAGCCCCAGCATTTT. Protein product: CASSLGGGGQPQHF.

This clone was seen many times. V is TRBV3-1 and J is TRBJ1-3; 7 bases match TRBD1. Trimming at V came to 4 bases and at J to 4 bases, leaving 7 bases not matched to a gene. Germline CDR1 is LGHDT and CDR2 is YNNKEL (reference sequence). The CDR3 extends over 15 amino acids. The CDR3 loop reads CASSLETGAGNTIYF. The CDR3 DNA is TGTGCCAGCAGCCTAGAAACAGGGGCGGGAAACACCATATATTTT. Full variable domain (rest looked up from reference TRBV3-1 and TRBJ1-3): DTAVSQTPKYLVTQMGNDKSIKCEQNLGHDTMYWYKQDSKKFLKIMFSYNNKELIINETVPNRFSPKSPDKAHLNLHINSLELGDSAVYFCASSLETGAGNTIYFGEGSWLTVV.

Ten or more counts support this clone. The chain carries TRBV27 and TRBJ2-1; unclear D gene. Germline lookup yields CDR1 MNHEY and CDR2 SMNVEV (reference sequence). The CDR3 is 13 residues long. The V end was cut by 2 bases, the J end by 7 bases, with 9 bases between. The CDR3 region has the DNA TGTGCCAGCAGTTTAAGCCGGCAGAATGAGCAGTTCTTC. This translates into CASSLSRQNEQFF.

By proportion, this clone is medium-sized. One end of the junction is discordant with germline, which a read error may explain. The DNA of the CDR3 is TGTGCCAGCAGGCACAGTCCTCAGGCCCCTTTTTTC. Its translation is CASRHSPQAPFF. The V gene is TRBV6-1, the J gene TRBJ2-7; D ambiguous. Germline CDR1 reads MNHNS; CDR2 reads SASEGT. The CDR3 runs 12 residues.

This clone was counted at least ten times. This clone may be a read error of a much larger clone one base away. This chain uses TRBV12-3 or TRBV12-4 with TRBJ1-1; D not certain. Trimming removed 7 bases from V and 3 bases from J, with 12 bases in between. This CDR3 has 13 amino acids. The DNA of the CDR3 is TGTGCCAGCACTAAAATCGGGGACACTGAAGCTTTCTTT. It specifies CASTKIGDTEAFF.

J is TRBJ1-1 and V is TRBV6-1; possibly TRBD1 for D (6 bases). Germline V gene lookup returns CDR1 MNHNS and CDR2 SASEGT. CDR3 length: 12 amino acids. Trimming shortened V by 6 bases and J by 7 bases, and 12 bases separated the two germline ends. In DNA form, the CDR3 reads TGTGCCAGCAGCCCGGACAGTTTTGAAGCTTTCTTT. It codes for CASSPDSFEAFF.

This clone was observed many times. The rearrangement uses TRBV3-1 and TRBJ2-7, with TRBD2 matching over 14 bases. There are 14 residues in the CDR3. Germline CDR1 is LGHDT and CDR2 is YNNKEL (reference sequence). J was trimmed by 12 bases and V by 0 bases; bases with no gene match: 4. CDR3 amino acids: CASSQEGLAGVRYF. CDR3 nucleotide sequence: TGTGCCAGCAGCCAAGAGGGACTAGCGGGAGTACGGTACTTC.

This clone has a single count. The gene calls are TRBV10-3 and TRBJ2-5; TRBD2 matches 9 bases. This CDR3 has 13 residues. V shed 5 bases and J 9 bases; nucleotides not matched to a gene: 7. Germline CDR1 is ENHRY and CDR2 is SYGVKD. The CDR3 is CAISQGLAESQYF. The DNA for the CDR3 is TGTGCCATCAGTCAGGGACTAGCCGAGTCCCAGTACTTC.

Only a few counts were recorded for this clone. With a much larger clone just one base away, this may be a read error. Other DNA sequences in this specimen translate into the identical CDR3. J is TRBJ2-1 and V is TRBV27, with TRBD2 identical over 7 bases. The germline gives CDR1 MNHEY, CDR2 SMNVEV (reference sequence). The CDR3 consists of 16 residues. The DNA for the CDR3 is TGTGCCGGCAGTCAAACCCGACTAGCTGGTTACAATGAGCAGTTCTTC. Translation gives CAGSQTRLAGYNEQFF.